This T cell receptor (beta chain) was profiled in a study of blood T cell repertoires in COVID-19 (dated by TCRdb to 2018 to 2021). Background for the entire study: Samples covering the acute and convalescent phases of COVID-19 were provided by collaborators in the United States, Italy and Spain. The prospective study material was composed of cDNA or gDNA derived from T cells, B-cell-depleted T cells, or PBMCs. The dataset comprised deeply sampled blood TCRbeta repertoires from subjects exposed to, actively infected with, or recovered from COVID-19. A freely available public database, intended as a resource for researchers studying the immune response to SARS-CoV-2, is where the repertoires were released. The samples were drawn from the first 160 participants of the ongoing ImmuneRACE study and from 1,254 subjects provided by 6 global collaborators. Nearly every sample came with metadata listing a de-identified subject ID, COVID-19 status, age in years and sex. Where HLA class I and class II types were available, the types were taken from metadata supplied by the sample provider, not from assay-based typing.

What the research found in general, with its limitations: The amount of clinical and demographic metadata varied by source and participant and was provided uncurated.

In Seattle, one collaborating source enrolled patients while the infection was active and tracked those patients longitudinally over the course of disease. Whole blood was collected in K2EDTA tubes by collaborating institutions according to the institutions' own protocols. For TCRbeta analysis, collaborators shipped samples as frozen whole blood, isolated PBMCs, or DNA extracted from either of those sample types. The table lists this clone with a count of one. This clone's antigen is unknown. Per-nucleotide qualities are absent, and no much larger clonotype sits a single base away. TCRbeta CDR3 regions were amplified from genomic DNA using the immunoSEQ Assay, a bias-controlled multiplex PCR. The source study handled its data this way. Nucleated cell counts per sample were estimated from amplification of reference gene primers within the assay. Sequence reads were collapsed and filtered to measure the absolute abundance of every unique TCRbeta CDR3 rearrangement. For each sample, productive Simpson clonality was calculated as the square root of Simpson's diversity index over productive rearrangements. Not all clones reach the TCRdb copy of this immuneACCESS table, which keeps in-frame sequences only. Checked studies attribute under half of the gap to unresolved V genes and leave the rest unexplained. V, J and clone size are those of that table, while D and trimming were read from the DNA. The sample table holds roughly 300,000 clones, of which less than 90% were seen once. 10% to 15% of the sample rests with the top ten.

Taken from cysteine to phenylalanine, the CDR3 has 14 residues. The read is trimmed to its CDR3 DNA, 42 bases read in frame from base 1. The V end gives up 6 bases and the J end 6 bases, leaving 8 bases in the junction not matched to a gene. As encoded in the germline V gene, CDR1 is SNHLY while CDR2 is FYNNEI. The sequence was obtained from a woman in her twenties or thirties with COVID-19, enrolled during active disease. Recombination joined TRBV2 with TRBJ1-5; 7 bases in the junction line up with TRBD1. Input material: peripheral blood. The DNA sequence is TGTGCCAGCAGGCCGACAGGGAATTTTCAGCCCCAGCATTTT. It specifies CASRPTGNFQPQHF.